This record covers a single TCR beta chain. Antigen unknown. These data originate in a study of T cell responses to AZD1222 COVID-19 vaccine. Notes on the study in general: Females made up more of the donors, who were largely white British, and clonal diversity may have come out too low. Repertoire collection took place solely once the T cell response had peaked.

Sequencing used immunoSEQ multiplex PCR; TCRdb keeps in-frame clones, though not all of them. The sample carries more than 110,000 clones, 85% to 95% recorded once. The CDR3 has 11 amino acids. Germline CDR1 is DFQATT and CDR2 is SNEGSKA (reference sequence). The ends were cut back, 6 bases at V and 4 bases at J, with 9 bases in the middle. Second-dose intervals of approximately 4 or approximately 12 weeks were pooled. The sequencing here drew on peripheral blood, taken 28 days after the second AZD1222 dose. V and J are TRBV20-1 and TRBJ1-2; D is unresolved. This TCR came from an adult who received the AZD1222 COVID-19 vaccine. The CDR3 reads CSAHIVYGYTF. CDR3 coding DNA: TGCAGTGCCCATATAGTCTATGGCTACACCTTC.